Given below is one T cell receptor (beta chain) in context. A much bigger clone sits one base away, suggesting this may be a read error. The entry originates in a study of immune heterogeneity within non-small cell lung tumors. Multiplex PCR employing 32 V and 13 J primers generated amplicons of the TCR beta CDR3. TCRdb re-called the multiplex PCR reads through MiXCR, storing one row per CDR3 protein. The sample lists tens of thousands of distinct CDR3 sequences, 28% occurring once. Template input, which was bulk tumor genomic DNA, totaled about 630 ng per sample. Primary tumors were biopsied several times each, far apart, intraoperatively. Newly diagnosed with untreated non-small cell lung cancer, the patients underwent curative surgery. The sequenced sample consisted of lung tumor tissue. The source is a man aged 35-49 years with non-small cell lung cancer.

The CDR3 coding sequence is TGTGCCAGCAGCTTAGGAGCGTGGTCGGGGGACACCATATATTTT. Amino acids: CASSLGAWSGDTIYF. The chain couples TRBV13 to TRBJ1-3; possible D gene TRBD1, 5 bases. The CDR3 is 15 residues long. Trimming pared 0 bases from V and 8 bases from J, leaving 14 bases between. Germline CDR1 and CDR2: PRHDT and FYEKMQ (reference sequence). The full variable domain, with the rest looked up from reference TRBV13 and TRBJ1-3, is AAGVIQSPRHLIKEKRETATLKCYPIPRHDTVYWYQQGPGQDPQFLISFYEKMQSDKGSIPDRFSAQQFSDYHSELNMSSLELGDSALYFCASSLGAWSGDTIYFGEGSWLTVV.